A single sample is the source of the 28 T cell receptor beta chains below, sequenced in a study of beta chain features in type 1 diabetes. Antigen specificity for these receptors is unknown. Broader study findings: Shortening of TCRB CDR3s, moderate but significant, appeared in all four CD4+ subsets of Type 1 diabetes patients.

The whole isolated RNA underwent reverse transcription, so sequencing captured expressed TCRB transcripts. The protocol was immunoSEQ multiplex PCR, while the TCRdb copy is restricted to in-frame clones and leaves out a portion. The table shows some 290,000 clones, with around 24% occurring only once. Sequencing input: naive CD4+ T cells from blood. The receptors derive from a woman in her twenties or thirties with type 1 diabetes.

Remarks on this clone: A read error may produce the germline difference seen at one junction end. V is TRBV30 and J is TRBJ2-1, with 7 positions matching TRBD1. From germline, CDR1 is GTSNPN and CDR2 SVGIG (reference sequence). The CDR3 consists of 13 residues. CDR3 DNA: TGTGCCTGGAGAGATGGGACAGTTCCGGGGCCGGTCTTC. This encodes CAWRDGTVPGPVF.

This clone has more than one count but fewer than ten. V is TRBV29-1 and J is TRBJ2-3; weak D call: TRBD1 (5 bases). The V end lost 5 bases, the J end lost 6 bases, and 15 bases lay between the germline ends. The CDR3 contains 13 residues. Germline CDR1 and CDR2: SQVTM and ANQGSEA. This CDR3 is CSVLQGLWDTQYF. The DNA of the CDR3 is TGCAGCGTTCTTCAGGGCTTGTGGGATACGCAGTATTTT.

This rearrangement joins TRBV30 to TRBJ1-5, with TRBD1 matching over 10 bases. The CDR3 sequence is 16 residues long. Losses at the gene ends were 3 bases for V and 5 bases for J; bases not matched to a gene: 10. Germline loops: CDR1 GTSNPN, CDR2 SVGIG (reference sequence). The CDR3 protein is CAWRRKGQGSYQPQHF. Written as DNA, the CDR3 is TGTGCCTGGAGAAGGAAGGGACAGGGGTCTTATCAGCCCCAGCATTTT.

The chain combines TRBV7-9 with TRBJ2-2; TRBD2 aligns across 13 bases. The J segment lost 1 base and the V segment lost 5 bases, leaving 4 bases of the junction unmatched. The CDR3 is made up of 17 amino acids. Germline V gene lookup returns CDR1 SEHNR and CDR2 FQNEAQ (reference sequence). The chain's CDR3 is CASSQRLAGGNTGELFF. The CDR3 DNA reads TGTGCCAGCAGCCAAAGACTAGCGGGAGGGAACACCGGGGAGCTGTTTTTT.

A few counts support this clone. The chain recombines TRBV29-1 with TRBJ2-2; 7 positions agree with TRBD2. This CDR3 contains 15 residues. In germline, CDR1 is SQVTM, CDR2 ANQGSEA. V dropped 7 bases and J dropped 5; count of bases not matched to a gene: 13. The CDR3 region is CSAPLALGGTGELFF. The CDR3 coding sequence is TGCAGCGCGCCGCTTGCCTTGGGGGGGACCGGGGAGCTGTTTTTT.

The rearrangement uses TRBV20-1 and TRBJ2-5; 8 bases align to TRBD1. The CDR3 sequence is 11 residues long. CDR1 is DFQATT and CDR2 is SNEGSKA in the germline V gene (reference sequence). V was pared by 5 bases and J by 5 bases, with 1 base of the junction left unmatched. DNA of the CDR3: TGCAGTGCTGACAGGGGTGAGACCCAGTACTTC. Translating gives CSADRGETQYF.

In this sample, this clone turned up a few times. The rearrangement links TRBV15 to TRBJ1-2; D remains unclear. V lost 0 bases and J lost 0, with 2 bases in between. Germline assignment: CDR1 LNHNV and CDR2 YYDKDF (reference sequence). The CDR3 has 13 amino acids. The CDR3 region has the DNA TGTGCCACCAGCAGAGACACTAACTATGGCTACACCTTC. Translation gives CATSRDTNYGYTF. The full variable domain, with the rest looked up from reference TRBV15 and TRBJ1-2, is DAMVIQNPRYQVTQFGKPVTLSCSQTLNHNVMYWYQQKSSQAPKLLFHYYDKDFNNEADTPDNFQSRRPNTSFCFLDIRSPGLGDTAMYLCATSRDTNYGYTFGSGTRLTVV.

This clone was seen a few times. The chain has TRBV5-4 and TRBJ1-5; unclear D gene. CDR3 length: 15 residues. With 2 bases removed from V and 6 bases from J, the gap between germline ends came to 15 bases. CDR1 SGHNT and CDR2 YYREEE come from the germline V gene (reference sequence). CDR3 amino acids: CASSFEQKEIQPQHF. DNA for the CDR3: TGTGCCAGCAGCTTTGAACAGAAAGAGATTCAGCCCCAGCATTTT.

This sequence joins TRBV5-1 and TRBJ2-3, with D possibly being TRBD2 (5 bases). V gave up 0 bases and J gave up 0 bases, with 8 bases separating them. Germline V CDR1 and CDR2: SGHRS, YFSETQ. The CDR3 runs to 15 residues. The CDR3 sequence is CASSLEGGSTDTQYF. As DNA, the CDR3 is TGCGCCAGCAGCTTGGAAGGCGGGAGCACAGATACGCAGTATTTT. Full variable domain (rest looked up from reference TRBV5-1 and TRBJ2-3): KAGVTQTPRYLIKTRGQQVTLSCSPISGHRSVSWYQQTPGQGLQFLFEYFSETQRNKGNFPGRFSGRQFSNSRSEMNVSTLELGDSALYLCASSLEGGSTDTQYFGPGTRLTVL.

The chain has TRBV29-1 and TRBJ2-7, with D possibly matching TRBD1 (6 bases). CDR1 and CDR2 (germline): SQVTM, ANQGSEA. The V gene lost 6 bases and the J gene lost 5 bases, with 23 bases spanning the gap. There are 15 residues in the CDR3. This CDR3 reads CSVRPRGMVGDEQYF. In DNA form, the CDR3 reads TGCAGCGTCCGACCCAGGGGCATGGTTGGCGACGAGCAGTACTTC.

The sample holds a few counts of this clone. This chain joins TRBV4-2 and TRBJ1-2; weak D call: TRBD1 (6 bases). With 1 base removed from V and 2 bases from J, the gap between germline ends came to 17 bases. This CDR3 contains 17 residues. Germline V gives CDR1 LGHNA, CDR2 YNFKEQ. This chain's CDR3 is CASSQAAGTPFNYGYTF. The DNA of the CDR3 is TGTGCCAGCAGCCAAGCCGCCGGGACACCTTTCAACTATGGCTACACCTTC.

This clone was seen more than once but under ten times. The chain employs TRBV5-4 and TRBJ1-5; TRBD1 agrees at 7 bases. Looked up from germline, CDR1 is SGHNT and CDR2 is YYREEE (reference sequence). The CDR3 covers 14 residues. J lost 3 bases, V lost 4 bases, and 4 bases had no gene match. CDR3 DNA: TGTGCCAGCAGCCGGGACAGCTCCAATCAGCCCCAGCATTTT. Translating it yields CASSRDSSNQPQHF.

The chain carries TRBV14 and TRBJ1-2; D gene unclear. Germline CDR1 is SGHDN and CDR2 is FVKESK. The CDR3 contains 12 residues. Trimming removed 0 bases at V and 5 bases at J, with 4 bases between. This chain's CDR3 is CASSQDSYGYTF. CDR3 coding DNA: TGTGCCAGCAGCCAAGACAGTTATGGCTACACCTTC. Complete variable domain (other parts from reference TRBV14 and TRBJ1-2): EAGVTQFPSHSVIEKGQTVTLRCDPISGHDNLYWYRRVMGKEIKFLLHFVKESKQDESGMPNNRFLAERTGGTYSTLKVQPAELEDSGVYFCASSQDSYGYTFGSGTRLTVV.

The table lists this clone with a few counts. The CDR3 reads CASSFGQGDNQPQHF. The CDR3 DNA follows: TGTGCCAGCAGCTTTGGACAGGGAGACAATCAGCCCCAGCATTTT. The rearrangement uses TRBV7-9 and TRBJ1-5; TRBD1 aligns across 8 bases. The CDR3 has 15 amino acids. Per germline, CDR1 SEHNR and CDR2 FQNEAQ (reference sequence). V was pared by 3 bases and J by 3 bases, with 4 bases of the junction left unmatched.

The rearrangement uses TRBV2 and TRBJ2-3; the match to TRBD1 covers 9 bases. Unmatched junction bases numbered 7, after V lost 6 bases and J lost 6 bases. This CDR3 region has 14 residues. Germline V gene lookup returns CDR1 SNHLY and CDR2 FYNNEI. CDR3 sequence reads: CASSRTGEYDTQYF. CDR3 sequence (DNA): TGTGCCAGCAGCCGGACAGGGGAATACGATACGCAGTATTTT.

The table lists this clone with a few counts. This chain connects TRBV6-5 to TRBJ1-3; TRBD1 is a possible D gene (5 bases). Trimming took 2 bases from V and 4 from J, leaving 12 bases between them. This CDR3 has 15 residues. Per germline, CDR1 MNHEY and CDR2 SVGAGI. The CDR3 bases are TGTGCCAGCAGTTACCGAGGCAGGGCAGGAAACACCATATATTTT. Translation: CASSYRGRAGNTIYF.

The J gene is TRBJ2-1, the V gene TRBV5-1; 10 bases fit TRBD2. Germline V CDR1 and CDR2: SGHRS, YFSETQ. This CDR3 spans 15 amino acids. With V trimmed by 3 bases and J by 7 bases, 7 bases remained unmatched. The CDR3 DNA reads TGCGCCAGCAGCTCACTAGCGGGAAGGGCAAATGAGCAGTTCTTC. It translates to CASSSLAGRANEQFF.

J is TRBJ1-1 and V is TRBV19, with D uncertain. The CDR3 consists of 15 residues. Germline values: CDR1 LNHDA, CDR2 SQIVND (reference sequence). Trimming removed 8 bases from V and 0 bases from J, with 16 bases in between. The CDR3 bases are TGTGCCAGTTTGAGGGATCCTTTCATGAACACTGAAGCTTTCTTT. Translated, it gives CASLRDPFMNTEAFF. The full variable domain, completed using reference TRBV19 and TRBJ1-1, is DGGITQSPKYLFRKEGQNVTLSCEQNLNHDAMYWYRQDPGQGLRLIYYSQIVNDFQKGDIAEGYSVSREKKESFPLTVTSAQKNPTAFYLCASLRDPFMNTEAFFGQGTRLTVV.

This clone has a handful of counts. Written as DNA, the CDR3 is TGCGCCAGCAGTCCCGGGACAGGGATCTATGGCTACACCTTC. Protein product: CASSPGTGIYGYTF. The chain joins TRBV23-1 to TRBJ1-2; 9 bases map to TRBD1. TRBV23-1 is designated an ORF whose function remains uncertain. CDR3 length: 14 amino acids. The junction had 4 bases not matched to a gene; V was cut back by 4 bases and J by 4 bases.

The chain recombines TRBV29-1 with TRBJ2-1; D gene ambiguous. The CDR3 runs to 13 residues. V dropped 4 bases and J dropped 6 bases, with 13 bases sitting between them. In germline, CDR1 is SQVTM, CDR2 ANQGSEA. The CDR3 nucleotides read TGCAGCGTTGTGCTTTCACAATTCAATGAGCAGTTCTTC. This gives the protein CSVVLSQFNEQFF.

This rearrangement joins TRBV30 to TRBJ2-2; 10 bases are a match to TRBD2. This CDR3 is built from 15 residues. CDR1 GTSNPN and CDR2 SVGIG come from the germline V gene (reference sequence). Trimming cost V 2 bases and J 5 bases; bases outside gene matches: 5. The CDR3 protein is CAWSPLAGVTGELFF. The CDR3 nucleotides read TGTGCCTGGAGTCCCCTAGCGGGAGTTACCGGGGAGCTGTTTTTT. Combining the CDR3 with reference TRBV30 and TRBJ2-2 gives the whole variable domain SQTIHQWPATLVQPVGSPLSLECTVEGTSNPNLYWYRQAAGRGLQLLFYSVGIGQISSEVPQNLSASRPQDRQFILSSKKLLLSDSGFYLCAWSPLAGVTGELFFGEGSRLTVL.

This rearrangement joins TRBV7-2 to TRBJ2-3, with TRBD2 matching 11 bases. Trimming took 5 bases from V and 6 from J; bases not matched to a gene: 7. The CDR3 spans 15 residues. Germline V gives CDR1 SGHTA, CDR2 FQGNSA. DNA for the CDR3: TGTGCCAGCAGCCCACTAGCGGGAGCTCGGGATACGCAGTATTTT. Protein sequence: CASSPLAGARDTQYF.

The chain combines TRBV7-9 with TRBJ2-5, with 7 nucleotides matching TRBD2. The CDR3 is 16 amino acids. The germline CDR1 and CDR2 sequences are SEHNR and FQNEAQ (reference sequence). The junction had 8 bases not matched to a gene; V was cut back by 1 base and J by 3 bases. The CDR3 nucleotides are TGTGCCAGCAGCTTAGTTTGGGACTACTCCAAAGAGACCCAGTACTTC. Translation: CASSLVWDYSKETQYF. The entire variable domain, with the rest obtained from reference TRBV7-9 and TRBJ2-5, is as follows: DTGVSQNPRHKITKRGQNVTFRCDPISEHNRLYWYRQTLGQGPEFLTYFQNEAQLEKSRLLSDRFSAERPKGSFSTLEIQRTEQGDSAMYLCASSLVWDYSKETQYFGPGTRLLVL.

Note on this clone: This CDR3 is also generated by other DNA sequences in the sample. The chain joins TRBV29-1 to TRBJ1-2; D not resolved. Germline CDR1 is SQVTM and CDR2 is ANQGSEA. Deletions cut 6 bases from V and 0 bases from J, with 8 bases between. This CDR3 has 12 residues. In DNA form, the CDR3 reads TGCAGCGTCTCGGTAGCTAACTATGGCTACACCTTC. Translated, it gives CSVSVANYGYTF.

This clone was recorded a few times. The rearrangement links TRBV19 to TRBJ2-7; weak D call: TRBD1 (6 bases). The germline V gene has CDR1 LNHDA and CDR2 SQIVND (reference sequence). With 5 bases removed from V and 6 bases from J, the gap between germline ends came to 20 bases. CDR3 size: 15 residues. The CDR3 loop reads CASSGTQGRTLEQYF. CDR3 in DNA: TGTGCCAGTAGTGGTACACAGGGAAGGACACTCGAGCAGTACTTC.

The chain couples TRBV27 to TRBJ2-7, with D tentatively TRBD2 (6 bases). The CDR3 contains 15 residues. V lost 1 base to trimming and J lost 6 bases, with 16 bases between them. The germline V gene encodes CDR1 MNHEY and CDR2 SMNVEV (reference sequence). The CDR3 loop reads CASSLLAGRTSEQYF. The CDR3 DNA follows: TGTGCCAGCAGTTTATTGGCGGGGAGAACCAGCGAGCAGTACTTC.

The chain couples TRBV30 to TRBJ1-1; D perhaps matches TRBD1 (6 bases). The V and J ends lost 0 bases and 1 base respectively, with 15 bases between them. The CDR3 has 16 amino acids. Germline CDR1 is GTSNPN and CDR2 is SVGIG (reference sequence). The CDR3: CAWSVEHRVQNTEAFF. The CDR3 DNA is TGTGCCTGGAGTGTAGAGCACAGGGTCCAGAACACTGAAGCTTTCTTT.

This chain connects TRBV30 to TRBJ1-1; tentatively, D is TRBD1 (6 bases). Germline assignment: CDR1 GTSNPN and CDR2 SVGIG (reference sequence). This CDR3 has 15 residues. The V gene lost 0 bases and the J gene lost 3 bases, with 14 bases spanning the gap. The CDR3 nucleotides are TGTGCCTGGAGTGTAGGGGGGGCTGGAGACACTGAAGCTTTCTTT. It is translated as CAWSVGGAGDTEAFF.